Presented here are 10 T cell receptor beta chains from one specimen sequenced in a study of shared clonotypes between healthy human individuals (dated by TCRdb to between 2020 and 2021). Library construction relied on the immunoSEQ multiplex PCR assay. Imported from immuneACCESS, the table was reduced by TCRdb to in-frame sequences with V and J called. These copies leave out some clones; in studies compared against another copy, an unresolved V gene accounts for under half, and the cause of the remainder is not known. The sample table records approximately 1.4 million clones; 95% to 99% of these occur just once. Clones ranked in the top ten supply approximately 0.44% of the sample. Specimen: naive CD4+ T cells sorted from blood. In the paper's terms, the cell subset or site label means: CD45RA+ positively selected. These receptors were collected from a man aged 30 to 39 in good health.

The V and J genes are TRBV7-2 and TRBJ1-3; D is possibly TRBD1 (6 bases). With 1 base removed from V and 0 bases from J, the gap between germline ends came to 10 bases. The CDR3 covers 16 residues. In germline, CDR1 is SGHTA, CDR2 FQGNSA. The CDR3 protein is CASSLGGHSSGNTIYF. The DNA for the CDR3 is TGTGCCAGCAGCTTAGGGGGACACAGCTCTGGAAACACCATATATTTT. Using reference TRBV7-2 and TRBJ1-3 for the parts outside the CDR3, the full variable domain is GAGVSQSPSNKVTEKGKDVELRCDPISGHTALYWYRQSLGQGLEFLIYFQGNSAPDKSGLPSDRFSAERTGGSVSTLTIQRTQQEDSAVYLCASSLGGHSSGNTIYFGEGSWLTVV.

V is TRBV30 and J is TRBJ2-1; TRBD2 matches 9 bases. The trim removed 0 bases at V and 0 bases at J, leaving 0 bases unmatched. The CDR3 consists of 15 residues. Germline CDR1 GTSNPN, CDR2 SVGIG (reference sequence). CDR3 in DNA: TGTGCCTGGAGTGTACTAGCGGGCTCCTACAATGAGCAGTTCTTC. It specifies CAWSVLAGSYNEQFF.

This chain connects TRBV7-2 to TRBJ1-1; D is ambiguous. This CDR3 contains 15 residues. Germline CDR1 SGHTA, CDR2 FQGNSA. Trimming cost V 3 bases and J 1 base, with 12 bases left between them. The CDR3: CASSFRPSPNTEAFF. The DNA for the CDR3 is TGTGCCAGCAGCTTTCGGCCCTCGCCGAACACTGAAGCTTTCTTT.

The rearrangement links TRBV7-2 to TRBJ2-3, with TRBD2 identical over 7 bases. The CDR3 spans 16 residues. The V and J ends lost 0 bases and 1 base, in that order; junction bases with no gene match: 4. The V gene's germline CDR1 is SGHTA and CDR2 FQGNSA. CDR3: CASSLAGGPGTDTQYF. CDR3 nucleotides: TGTGCCAGCAGCTTAGCGGGAGGGCCGGGCACAGATACGCAGTATTTT.

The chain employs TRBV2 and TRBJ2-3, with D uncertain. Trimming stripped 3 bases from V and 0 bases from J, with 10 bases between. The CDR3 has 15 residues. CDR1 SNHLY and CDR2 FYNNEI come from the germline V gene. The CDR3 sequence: CASSDVWASTDTQYF. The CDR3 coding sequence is TGTGCCAGCAGTGATGTGTGGGCAAGCACAGATACGCAGTATTTT.

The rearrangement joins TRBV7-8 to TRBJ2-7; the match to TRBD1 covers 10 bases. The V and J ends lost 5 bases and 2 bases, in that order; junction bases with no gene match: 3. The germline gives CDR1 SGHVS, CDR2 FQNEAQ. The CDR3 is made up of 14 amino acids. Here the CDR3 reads CASSRGTGAYEQYF. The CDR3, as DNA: TGTGCCAGCAGCAGAGGGACAGGGGCCTACGAGCAGTACTTC.

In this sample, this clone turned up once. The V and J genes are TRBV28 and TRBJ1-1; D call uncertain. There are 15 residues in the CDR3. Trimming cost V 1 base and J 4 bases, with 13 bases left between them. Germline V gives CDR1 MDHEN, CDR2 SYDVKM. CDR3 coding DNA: TGTGCCAGCAGTTTATCAACGGGCAGAGCCACTGAAGCTTTCTTT. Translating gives CASSLSTGRATEAFF.

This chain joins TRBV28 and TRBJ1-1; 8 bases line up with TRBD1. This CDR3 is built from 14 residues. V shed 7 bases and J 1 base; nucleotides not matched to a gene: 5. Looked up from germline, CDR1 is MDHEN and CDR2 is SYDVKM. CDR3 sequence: CASTAGGRNTEAFF. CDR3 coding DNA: TGTGCCAGCACCGCAGGGGGCAGGAACACTGAAGCTTTCTTT.

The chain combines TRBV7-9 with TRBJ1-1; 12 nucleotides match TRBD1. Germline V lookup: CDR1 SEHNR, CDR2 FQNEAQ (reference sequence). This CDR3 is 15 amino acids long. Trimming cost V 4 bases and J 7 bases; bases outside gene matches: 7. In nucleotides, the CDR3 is TGTGCCAGCAGCTCGGGACAGGGGGCTTCGGTTGAAGCTTTCTTT. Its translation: CASSSGQGASVEAFF.

CDR3 amino acids: CASSLVSGAEQYF. CDR3 bases: TGTGCCAGCAGCTTAGTAAGCGGGGCCGAGCAGTACTTC. The chain employs TRBV7-2 and TRBJ2-7; 7 bases align to TRBD2. Trimming at V came to 1 base and at J to 6 bases, leaving 3 bases not matched to a gene. The CDR3 extends over 13 amino acids. Germline V CDR1 and CDR2: SGHTA, FQGNSA. Variable domain in full (rest from reference TRBV7-2 and TRBJ2-7): GAGVSQSPSNKVTEKGKDVELRCDPISGHTALYWYRQSLGQGLEFLIYFQGNSAPDKSGLPSDRFSAERTGGSVSTLTIQRTQQEDSAVYLCASSLVSGAEQYFGPGTRLTVT.